Shown below are 13 T cell receptor beta chains from a single sample sequenced in a study of blood T cell repertoires in COVID-19. The method was immunoSEQ multiplex PCR; TCRdb's version includes in-frame clones alone and lacks a portion of them. This table has tens of thousands of clones, nearly 80% appearing once. The specimen was peripheral blood. All receptors derive from a human donor in a cohort sampled during active COVID-19.

This clone occurred once. V and J are TRBV6-5 and TRBJ1-2; TRBD1 might be the D (6 bases). V lost 5 bases and J 5 bases, leaving 12 bases between the germline ends. Per the germline V gene, CDR1 is MNHEY and CDR2 is SVGAGI. The CDR3 spans 13 residues. The CDR3, as DNA: TGTGCCAGCAGTACAGGACAGTTATATGGCTACACCTTC. Its protein product is CASSTGQLYGYTF.

The rearrangement uses TRBV13 and TRBJ1-6; TRBD1 agrees at 9 bases. Germline V gene lookup returns CDR1 PRHDT and CDR2 FYEKMQ (reference sequence). J was trimmed by 3 bases and V by 4 bases; bases with no gene match: 4. The CDR3 has 16 residues. This CDR3 is CASSSQGARYNSPLHF. CDR3 coding DNA: TGTGCCAGCAGCTCACAGGGGGCCCGCTATAATTCACCCCTCCACTTT.

The CDR3 region is CATSSRWGSETGGTYEQYF. CDR3 in DNA: TGTGCCACCAGCTCCCGATGGGGCAGTGAGACAGGGGGCACGTACGAGCAGTACTTC. The gene calls are TRBV15 and TRBJ2-7; 10 bases are shared with TRBD1. Trimming at V came to 5 bases and at J to 4 bases, leaving 20 bases not matched to a gene. The CDR3 extends over 19 amino acids. Per the germline V gene, CDR1 is LNHNV and CDR2 is YYDKDF (reference sequence).

V usage is TRBV6-2 or TRBV6-3 and J usage is TRBJ1-5; no clear D gene. V was shortened by 0 bases and J by 3 bases, with 9 bases between the two germline ends. The CDR3 totals 15 residues. Germline CDR1 MNHEY, CDR2 SVGEGT. This chain's CDR3 is CASSYSTWYNQPQHF. DNA of the CDR3: TGTGCCAGCAGTTACTCGACATGGTACAATCAGCCCCAGCATTTT.

The chain couples TRBV9 to TRBJ2-1, with 8 bases lining up with TRBD2. Per germline, CDR1 SGDLS and CDR2 YYNGEE. With V trimmed by 5 bases and J by 5 bases, 6 bases remained unmatched. CDR3 length equals 14 residues. In DNA, the CDR3 is TGTGCCAGCAGTCGAGCGGGAGTGCACAATGAGCAGTTCTTC. Its protein is CASSRAGVHNEQFF.

This clone was counted only a few times. This sequence joins TRBV7-9 and TRBJ2-1, with 12 nucleotides matching TRBD2. This CDR3 is 13 amino acids long. Looked up from germline, CDR1 is SEHNR and CDR2 is FQNEAQ (reference sequence). With 9 bases clipped from V and 7 bases from J, the junction kept 4 bases outside the gene matches. For the CDR3, the DNA is TGTGCCAGTGGACTAGCGGGGAGGAATGAGCAGTTCTTC. As protein: CASGLAGRNEQFF.

This clone was seen a handful of times. CDR3 residues: CASSLARDRGAGANVLTF. The DNA for the CDR3 is TGTGCCAGCTCCCTCGCCCGGGACAGGGGTGCTGGGGCCAACGTCCTGACTTTC. The V gene is TRBV18, the J gene TRBJ2-6, with TRBD1 matching 10 bases. The V segment lost 6 bases and the J segment 2 bases; nucleotides outside the gene matches: 10. This CDR3 spans 18 amino acids. Germline CDR1 is KGHSH and CDR2 is LQKENI. The full variable domain, in which reference TRBV18 and TRBJ2-6 provide the parts outside the CDR3, is NAGVMQNPRHLVRRRGQEARLRCSPMKGHSHVYWYRQLPEEGLKFMVYLQKENIIDESGMPKERFSAEFPKEGPSILRIQQVVRGDSAAYFCASSLARDRGAGANVLTFGAGSRLTVL.

Only a few counts were recorded for this clone. The chain recombines TRBV19 with TRBJ1-3; D perhaps matches TRBD1 (6 bases). Germline lookup yields CDR1 LNHDA and CDR2 SQIVND (reference sequence). The CDR3 length is 15 residues. Trimming took 7 bases from V and 4 from J, leaving 17 bases between them. CDR3 sequence reads: CASKMDRSPGNTIYF. DNA for the CDR3: TGTGCCAGTAAAATGGACAGAAGCCCCGGAAACACCATATATTTT.

V and J are TRBV6-2 or TRBV6-3 and TRBJ2-2, with 10 bases fitting TRBD1. The CDR3 totals 16 residues. Germline-derived CDR1 and CDR2 are MNHEY and SVGEGT. V shed 2 bases, J shed 6 bases, and the junction held 6 bases outside the gene matches. The DNA for the CDR3 is TGTGCCAGCAGTTACCTTCCCGGGACAGGGGCCGGGGAGCTGTTTTTT. Translating gives CASSYLPGTGAGELFF.

The V gene is TRBV19, the J gene TRBJ2-3, with TRBD2 matching 7 bases. With 7 bases clipped from V and 5 bases from J, the junction kept 9 bases outside the gene matches. CDR1 and CDR2 (germline): LNHDA, SQIVND (reference sequence). This CDR3 has 14 amino acids. CDR3 DNA: TGTGCCAGTACCCGCTCGGGGGAGGGAGATACGCAGTATTTT. Protein sequence: CASTRSGEGDTQYF.

This clone was found once. The V and J genes are TRBV6-2 or TRBV6-3 and TRBJ2-7; 14 bases map to TRBD2. Germline V gene sequence: CDR1 MNHEY, CDR2 SVGEGT. The CDR3 loop spans 16 amino acids. V lost 4 bases and J lost 2; bases outside the gene matches: 4. Written as DNA, the CDR3 is TGTGCCAGCAGTTGGACTAGCGGGAGGCCAGCCTACGAGCAGTACGTC. Translated: CASSWTSGRPAYEQYV.

V and J are TRBV12-3 or TRBV12-4 and TRBJ1-2; D gene unclear. The ends were cut back, 1 base at V and 6 bases at J, with 9 bases in the middle. This CDR3 comprises 13 residues. Here the CDR3 DNA reads TGTGCCAGCAGTTTAGTGTCGGGTCATGGCTACACCTTC. Translation: CASSLVSGHGYTF.

The rearrangement joins TRBV19 to TRBJ1-5; 7 bases agree with TRBD1. The ends lost 7 bases at V and 1 base at J; junction bases unmatched: 4. This CDR3 comprises 14 residues. CDR1 LNHDA and CDR2 SQIVND come from the germline V gene (reference sequence). The CDR3 loop reads CASTGTASNQPQHF. The DNA of the CDR3 is TGTGCCAGTACCGGGACAGCCAGCAATCAGCCCCAGCATTTT.